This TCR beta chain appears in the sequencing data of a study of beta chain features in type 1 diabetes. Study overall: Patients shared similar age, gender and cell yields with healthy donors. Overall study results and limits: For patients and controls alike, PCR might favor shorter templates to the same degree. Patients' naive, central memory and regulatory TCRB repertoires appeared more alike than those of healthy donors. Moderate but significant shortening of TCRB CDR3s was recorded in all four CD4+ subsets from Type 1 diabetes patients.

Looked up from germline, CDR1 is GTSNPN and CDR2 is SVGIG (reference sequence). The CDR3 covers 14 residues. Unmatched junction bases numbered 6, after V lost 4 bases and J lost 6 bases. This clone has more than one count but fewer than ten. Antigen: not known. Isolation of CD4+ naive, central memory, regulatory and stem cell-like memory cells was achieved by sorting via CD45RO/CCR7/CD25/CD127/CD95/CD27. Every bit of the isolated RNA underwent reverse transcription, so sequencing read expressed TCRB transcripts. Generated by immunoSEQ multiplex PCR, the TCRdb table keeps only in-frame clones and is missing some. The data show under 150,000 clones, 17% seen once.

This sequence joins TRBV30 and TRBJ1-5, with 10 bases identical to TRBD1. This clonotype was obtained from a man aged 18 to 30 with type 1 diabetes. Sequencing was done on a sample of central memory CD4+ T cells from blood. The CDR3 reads CAWNRDRGSQPQHF. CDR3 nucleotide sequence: TGTGCCTGGAACCGGGACAGGGGTTCTCAGCCCCAGCATTTT.